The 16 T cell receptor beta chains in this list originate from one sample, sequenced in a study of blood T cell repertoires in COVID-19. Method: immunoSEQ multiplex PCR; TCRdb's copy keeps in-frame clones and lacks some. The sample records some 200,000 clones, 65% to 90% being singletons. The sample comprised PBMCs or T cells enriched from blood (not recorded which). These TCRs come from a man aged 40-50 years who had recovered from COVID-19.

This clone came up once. Here the CDR3 reads CASSLSRTGQGFDTGELFF. The CDR3 region has the DNA TGTGCCAGCAGTTTATCGCGGACCGGACAGGGGTTTGACACCGGGGAGCTGTTTTTT. The J gene is TRBJ2-2, the V gene TRBV27; 9 positions match TRBD1. The CDR3 loop spans 19 amino acids. Germline V gene lookup returns CDR1 MNHEY and CDR2 SMNVEV (reference sequence). Trimming at V came to 0 bases and at J to 3 bases, leaving 11 bases not matched to a gene.

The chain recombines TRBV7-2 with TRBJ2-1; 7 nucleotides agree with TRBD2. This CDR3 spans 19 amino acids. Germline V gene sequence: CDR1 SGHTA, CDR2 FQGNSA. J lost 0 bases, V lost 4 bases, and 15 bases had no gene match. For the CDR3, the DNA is TGTGCCAGCAGCTCTCCGACTAGCCAACCCTTGAGCTCCTACAATGAGCAGTTCTTC. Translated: CASSSPTSQPLSSYNEQFF.

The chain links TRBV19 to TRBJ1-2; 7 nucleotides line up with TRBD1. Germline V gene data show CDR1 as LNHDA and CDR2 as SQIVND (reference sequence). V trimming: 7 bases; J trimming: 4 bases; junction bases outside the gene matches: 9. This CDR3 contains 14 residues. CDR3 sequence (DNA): TGTGCCAGTATGGCCCTCGGGACAGTCTATGGCTACACCTTC. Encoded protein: CASMALGTVYGYTF.

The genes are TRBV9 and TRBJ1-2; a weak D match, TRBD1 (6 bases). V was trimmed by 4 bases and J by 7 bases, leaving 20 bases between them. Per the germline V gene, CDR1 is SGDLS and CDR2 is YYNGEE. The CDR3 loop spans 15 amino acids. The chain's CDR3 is CASSPTGPGTFGYTF. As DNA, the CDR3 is TGTGCCAGCAGCCCCACAGGCCCAGGGACATTTGGCTACACCTTC.

CDR3 loop: CASSLAPGASGNTIYF. The CDR3 region has the DNA TGTGCCAGCAGCTTAGCCCCAGGGGCCTCTGGAAACACCATATATTTT. The V call is TRBV7-9, the J call TRBJ1-3; a weak D match, TRBD1 (6 bases). Germline V gene sequence: CDR1 SEHNR, CDR2 FQNEAQ (reference sequence). The CDR3 is 16 amino acids. V shed 0 bases and J shed 0 bases, with 9 bases lying between them.

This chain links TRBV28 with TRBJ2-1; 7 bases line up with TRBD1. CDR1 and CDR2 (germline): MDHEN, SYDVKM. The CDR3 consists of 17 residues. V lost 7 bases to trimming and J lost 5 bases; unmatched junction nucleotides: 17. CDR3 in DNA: TGTGCCAGCACCTCCCCGTTGGGGACAGATGGGAACAATGAGCAGTTCTTC. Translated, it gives CASTSPLGTDGNNEQFF.

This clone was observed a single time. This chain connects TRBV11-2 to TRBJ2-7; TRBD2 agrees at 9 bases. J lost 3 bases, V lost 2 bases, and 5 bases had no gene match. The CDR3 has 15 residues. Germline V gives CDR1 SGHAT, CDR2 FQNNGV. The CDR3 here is CASSLLAGAFYEQYV. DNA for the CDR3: TGTGCCAGCAGCTTATTAGCGGGGGCCTTCTACGAGCAGTACGTC.

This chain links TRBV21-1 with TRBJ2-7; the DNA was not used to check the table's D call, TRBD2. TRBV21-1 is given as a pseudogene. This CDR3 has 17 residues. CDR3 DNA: TGTGCCAGCATCCGGGACCTTGGGACTAGCGGGAGGAACGAGCAGTACTTC. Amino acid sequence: CASIRDLGTSGRNEQYF.

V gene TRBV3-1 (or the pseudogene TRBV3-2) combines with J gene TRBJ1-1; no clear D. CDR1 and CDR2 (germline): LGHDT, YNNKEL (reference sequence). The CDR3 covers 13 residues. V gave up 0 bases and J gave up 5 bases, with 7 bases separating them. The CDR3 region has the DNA TGTGCCAGCAGCCAAGATCACAGAACTGAAGCTTTCTTT. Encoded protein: CASSQDHRTEAFF.

CDR3 in amino acids: CASRDRGLNTEAFF. The CDR3, as DNA: TGTGCCAGCAGGGACAGGGGGTTGAACACTGAAGCTTTCTTT. The genes are TRBV7-9 and TRBJ1-1, with TRBD1 matching 10 bases. The ends lost 6 bases at V and 0 bases at J; junction bases unmatched: 1. The germline gives CDR1 SEHNR, CDR2 FQNEAQ (reference sequence). The length of the CDR3 is 14 residues.

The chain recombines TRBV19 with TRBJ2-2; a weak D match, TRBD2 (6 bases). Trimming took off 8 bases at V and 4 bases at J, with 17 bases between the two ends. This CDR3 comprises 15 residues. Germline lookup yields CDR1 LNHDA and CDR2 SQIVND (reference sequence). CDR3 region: CASRLVYQTTGELFF. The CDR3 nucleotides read TGTGCCAGTCGACTAGTTTATCAAACCACCGGGGAGCTGTTTTTT.

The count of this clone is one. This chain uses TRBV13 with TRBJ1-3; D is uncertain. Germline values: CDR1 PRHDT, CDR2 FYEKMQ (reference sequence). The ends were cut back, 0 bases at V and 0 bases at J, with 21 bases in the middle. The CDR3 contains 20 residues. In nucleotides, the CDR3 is TGTGCCAGCAGCTTAGGTTCCCCCCCGACCCTTTACTACTCTGGAAACACCATATATTTT. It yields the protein CASSLGSPPTLYYSGNTIYF. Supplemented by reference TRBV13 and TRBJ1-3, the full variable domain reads AAGVIQSPRHLIKEKRETATLKCYPIPRHDTVYWYQQGPGQDPQFLISFYEKMQSDKGSIPDRFSAQQFSDYHSELNMSSLELGDSALYFCASSLGSPPTLYYSGNTIYFGEGSWLTVV.

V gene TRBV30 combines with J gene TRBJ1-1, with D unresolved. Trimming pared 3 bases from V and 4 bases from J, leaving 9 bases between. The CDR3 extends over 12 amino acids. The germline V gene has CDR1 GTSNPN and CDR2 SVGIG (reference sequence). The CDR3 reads CAWRPRGTEAFF. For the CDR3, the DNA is TGTGCCTGGAGGCCCCGGGGCACTGAAGCTTTCTTT.

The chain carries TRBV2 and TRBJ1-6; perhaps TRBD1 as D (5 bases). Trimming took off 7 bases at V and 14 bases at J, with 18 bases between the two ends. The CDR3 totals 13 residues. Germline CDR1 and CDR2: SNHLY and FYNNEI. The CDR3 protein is CASKMGGDRSLHF. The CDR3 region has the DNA TGTGCCAGCAAGATGGGAGGGGATCGGTCCCTCCACTTT.

The CDR3 DNA follows: TGTGCCAGCGGGACAGGGGCCGGGGAGCTGTTTTTT. Protein: CASGTGAGELFF. This chain uses TRBV28 with TRBJ2-2; 10 bases agree with TRBD1. Trimming removed 8 bases from V and 6 bases from J; junction bases left unmatched: 0. This CDR3 spans 12 amino acids. From germline, CDR1 is MDHEN and CDR2 SYDVKM.

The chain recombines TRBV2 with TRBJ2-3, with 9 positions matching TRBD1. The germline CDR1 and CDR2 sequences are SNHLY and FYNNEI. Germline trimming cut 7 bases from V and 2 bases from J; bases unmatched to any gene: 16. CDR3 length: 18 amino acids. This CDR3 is CASINPPGRDRDTDTQYF. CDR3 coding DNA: TGTGCCAGCATCAATCCCCCGGGGCGGGACAGGGACACAGATACGCAGTATTTT.